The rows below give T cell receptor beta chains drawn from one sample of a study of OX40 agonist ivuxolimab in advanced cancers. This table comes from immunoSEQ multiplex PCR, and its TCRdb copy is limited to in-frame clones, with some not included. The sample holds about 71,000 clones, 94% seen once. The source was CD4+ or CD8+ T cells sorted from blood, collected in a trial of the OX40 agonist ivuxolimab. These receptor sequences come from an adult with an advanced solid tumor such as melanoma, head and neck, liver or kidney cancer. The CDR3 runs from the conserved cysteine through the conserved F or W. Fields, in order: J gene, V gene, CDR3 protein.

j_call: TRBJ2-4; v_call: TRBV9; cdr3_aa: CASSPRTGGSKNIQYF
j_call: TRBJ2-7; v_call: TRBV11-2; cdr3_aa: CASSPGDRGTYEQYF
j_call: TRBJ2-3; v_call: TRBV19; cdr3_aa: CASSIWSDTQYF
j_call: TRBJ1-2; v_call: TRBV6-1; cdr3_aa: CASSPMGAGGYTF
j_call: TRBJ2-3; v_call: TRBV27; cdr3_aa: CASSYEQGMITDTQYF
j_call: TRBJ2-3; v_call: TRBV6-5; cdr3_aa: CASIATLTDTQYF
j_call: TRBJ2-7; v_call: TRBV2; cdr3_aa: CASNLPAHPSYEQYF
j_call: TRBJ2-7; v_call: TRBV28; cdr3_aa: CASSTFNEQYF
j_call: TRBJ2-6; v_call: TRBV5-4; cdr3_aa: CASSYRLGHSGANVLTF
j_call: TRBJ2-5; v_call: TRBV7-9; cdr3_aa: CASSSSQQETQYF
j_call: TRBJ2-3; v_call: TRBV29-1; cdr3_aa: CSVSNIGGVPDTQYF
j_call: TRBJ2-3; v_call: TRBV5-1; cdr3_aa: CASSSTSPDTQYF
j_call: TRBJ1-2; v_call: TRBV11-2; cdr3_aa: CASSFRRDGYTF
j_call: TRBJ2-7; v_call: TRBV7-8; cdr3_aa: CASSLSVSAGGPYEQYF
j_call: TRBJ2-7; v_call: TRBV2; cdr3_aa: CASNIGTGAAYEQYF
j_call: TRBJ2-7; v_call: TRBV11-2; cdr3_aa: CASSSTRVSGAYEQYF
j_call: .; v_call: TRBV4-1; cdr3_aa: CASSQRTGDYEQYF
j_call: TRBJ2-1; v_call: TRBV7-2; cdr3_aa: CATGELAGDPTYNEQFF
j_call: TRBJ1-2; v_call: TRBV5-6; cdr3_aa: CASSSGRVDGYTF
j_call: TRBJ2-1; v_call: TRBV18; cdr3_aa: CASTGGSGSYNEQFF
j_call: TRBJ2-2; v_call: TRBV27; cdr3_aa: CASSFESRVANTGELFF
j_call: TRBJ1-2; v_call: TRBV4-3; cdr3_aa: CASTPTGAGVGYTF
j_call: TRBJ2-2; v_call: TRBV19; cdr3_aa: CASSESVTGELFF
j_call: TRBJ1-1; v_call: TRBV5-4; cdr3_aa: CASSSPRQSEAFF
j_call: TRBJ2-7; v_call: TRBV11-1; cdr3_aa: CASSQVPYEQYF
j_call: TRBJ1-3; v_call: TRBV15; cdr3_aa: CATSRTGQGYSGNTIYF
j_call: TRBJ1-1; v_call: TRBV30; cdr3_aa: CAWRPGHSNTEAFF
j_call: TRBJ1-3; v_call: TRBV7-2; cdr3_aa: CASSWLGDTIYF
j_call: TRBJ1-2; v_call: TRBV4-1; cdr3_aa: CASSQSRSSGYTF
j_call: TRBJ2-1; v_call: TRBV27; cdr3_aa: CASSYADYNEQFF
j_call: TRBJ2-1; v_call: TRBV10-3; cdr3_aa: CAISPLAGGNEQFF
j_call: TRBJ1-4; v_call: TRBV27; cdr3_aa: CASSKNRGSRRDTKKLFF
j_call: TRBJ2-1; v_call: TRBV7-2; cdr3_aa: CASSSPGSYNEQFF
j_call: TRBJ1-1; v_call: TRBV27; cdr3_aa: CASSLGQGNTEAFF
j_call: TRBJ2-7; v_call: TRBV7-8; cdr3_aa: CASSLGGGYEQYF